What follows are 12 T cell receptor beta chains derived from one specimen sequenced in a study of T cell responses to AZD1222 COVID-19 vaccine. Generated by immunoSEQ multiplex PCR, the TCRdb table keeps only in-frame clones and is missing some. The table records 130,000 to 150,000 clones, roughly 90% of them present only once. Here the sequenced sample was peripheral blood, taken on day 0 of AZD1222 vaccination. These receptors all stem from an adult in good health.

The genes are TRBV7-2 and TRBJ2-1, with 10 nucleotides matching TRBD2. Trimming cost V 2 bases and J 5 bases; bases outside gene matches: 3. This CDR3 spans 15 amino acids. CDR1 SGHTA and CDR2 FQGNSA come from the germline V gene. Written as DNA, the CDR3 is TGTGCCAGCAGCTTAAGGCTAGCGGGAGACAATGAGCAGTTCTTC. Translation: CASSLRLAGDNEQFF.

V gene TRBV27 combines with J gene TRBJ2-7, with TRBD1 matching 10 bases. Trimming at V came to 2 bases and at J to 2 bases, leaving 6 bases not matched to a gene. The CDR3 loop spans 16 amino acids. Looked up from germline, CDR1 is MNHEY and CDR2 is SMNVEV (reference sequence). As DNA, the CDR3 is TGTGCCAGCAGTTTAGCGGTCGGGACAGGGGCCTACGAGCAGTACTTC. Translation gives CASSLAVGTGAYEQYF.

The chain combines TRBV7-9 with TRBJ2-3; TRBD2 is a possible D gene (6 bases). V was pared by 0 bases and J by 2 bases, with 21 bases between. From germline, CDR1 is SEHNR and CDR2 FQNEAQ (reference sequence). The CDR3 length is 19 residues. The CDR3 region has the DNA TGTGCCAGCAGCTTAGCAACCGGGACTCCCTGGAGGGTCACAGATACGCAGTATTTT. Translation gives CASSLATGTPWRVTDTQYF.

The chain recombines TRBV25-1 with TRBJ2-2; TRBD2 might be the D (6 bases). V lost 3 bases and J 2 bases, leaving 16 bases between the germline ends. The CDR3 consists of 17 residues. Germline V gives CDR1 MGHDK, CDR2 SYGVNS. The CDR3 nucleotides read TGTGCCAGCAGTGATATTGGGGGGTTCTCTAACACCGGGGAGCTGTTTTTT. Residues: CASSDIGGFSNTGELFF.

DNA of the CDR3: TGTGCCAGCAGCTTAGCCCAAAGGGGGGAAGCTTTCTTT. Its translation is CASSLAQRGEAFF. The chain couples TRBV7-9 to TRBJ1-1; D may be TRBD1 (6 bases). CDR3 length: 13 residues. Germline CDR1 and CDR2: SEHNR and FQNEAQ (reference sequence). Trimming took off 0 bases at V and 8 bases at J, with 10 bases between the two ends.

The chain has TRBV30 and TRBJ1-3; D remains unclear. Germline CDR1 GTSNPN, CDR2 SVGIG (reference sequence). V lost 2 bases to trimming and J lost 8 bases, with 19 bases between them. This CDR3 comprises 15 residues. The CDR3 DNA sequence: TGTGCCTGGAGTAGTTTTAGTAGCTCTCGGGACACCATATATTTT. Its protein product is CAWSSFSSSRDTIYF.

This sequence joins TRBV2 and TRBJ2-3, with D possibly called TRBD1 or TRBD2 (6 bases each). From germline, CDR1 is SNHLY and CDR2 FYNNEI. V shed 2 bases and J shed 3 bases, with 9 bases lying between them. The CDR3 sequence is 14 residues long. CDR3 nucleotides: TGTGCCAGCAGTGAAACAGGGAGGACAGATACGCAGTATTTT. This translates into CASSETGRTDTQYF. Full variable domain (rest looked up from reference TRBV2 and TRBJ2-3): EPEVTQTPSHQVTQMGQEVILRCVPISNHLYFYWYRQILGQKVEFLVSFYNNEISEKSEIFDDQFSVERPDGSNFTLKIRSTKLEDSAMYFCASSETGRTDTQYFGPGTRLTVL.

The V gene is TRBV28, the J gene TRBJ2-1; 7 bases line up with TRBD2. This CDR3 region has 16 residues. Germline CDR1 is MDHEN and CDR2 is SYDVKM. V was pared by 8 bases and J by 0 bases, with 10 bases of the junction left unmatched. The CDR3, as DNA: TGTGCCAGCTGGAGGGGAGGGAGGTCCTCCTACAATGAGCAGTTCTTC. Encoded protein: CASWRGGRSSYNEQFF.

The chain recombines TRBV7-2 with TRBJ2-5; the match to TRBD2 covers 9 bases. CDR1 is SGHTA and CDR2 is FQGNSA in the germline V gene. The CDR3 sequence is 15 residues long. The V gene end was trimmed by 5 bases and the J gene end by 0 bases; junction bases not matched to a gene: 4. CDR3 loop: CASSPGLANQETQYF. CDR3 in DNA: TGTGCCAGCAGCCCTGGACTAGCGAACCAAGAGACCCAGTACTTC.

The chain uses TRBV7-2 and TRBJ1-2; TRBD1 is a possible D gene (6 bases). V lost 5 bases to trimming and J lost 2 bases, with 21 bases between them. The germline gives CDR1 SGHTA, CDR2 FQGNSA. The CDR3 is 17 amino acids. CDR3 sequence reads: CASSPRSAGDLNYGYTF. The CDR3 DNA follows: TGTGCCAGCAGCCCACGGTCGGCAGGGGACCTAAACTATGGCTACACCTTC.

The chain links TRBV5-1 to TRBJ1-4; 7 bases are shared with TRBD1. Losses at the gene ends were 4 bases for V and 7 bases for J; bases not matched to a gene: 7. Germline V gene sequence: CDR1 SGHRS, CDR2 YFSETQ. The CDR3 has 14 amino acids. The CDR3 coding sequence is TGCGCCAGCAGCCCCACGGACAGGCTTGAAAAACTGTTTTTT. This encodes CASSPTDRLEKLFF. The variable domain in full, completed from reference TRBV5-1 and TRBJ1-4, reads KAGVTQTPRYLIKTRGQQVTLSCSPISGHRSVSWYQQTPGQGLQFLFEYFSETQRNKGNFPGRFSGRQFSNSRSEMNVSTLELGDSALYLCASSPTDRLEKLFFGSGTQLSVL.

The chain uses TRBV5-1 and TRBJ2-7, with D perhaps being TRBD1 or TRBD2 (5 bases each). This CDR3 has 14 amino acids. V gave up 0 bases and J gave up 11 bases, with 18 bases separating them. Looked up from germline, CDR1 is SGHRS and CDR2 is YFSETQ. As DNA, the CDR3 is TGCGCCAGCAGCTTGGGGCAGCCCGGGACGATGAAGTACTTC. It codes for CASSLGQPGTMKYF.